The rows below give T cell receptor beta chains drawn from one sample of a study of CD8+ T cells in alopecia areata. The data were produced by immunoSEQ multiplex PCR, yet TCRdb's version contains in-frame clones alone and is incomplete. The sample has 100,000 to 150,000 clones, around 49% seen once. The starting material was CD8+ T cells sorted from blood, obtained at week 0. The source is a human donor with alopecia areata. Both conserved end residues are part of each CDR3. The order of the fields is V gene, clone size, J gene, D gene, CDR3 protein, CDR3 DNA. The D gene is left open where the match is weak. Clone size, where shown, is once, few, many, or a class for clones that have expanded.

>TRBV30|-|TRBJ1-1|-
CAWSTGGRTEAFF
TGTGCCTGGAGTACGGGGGGTCGGACTGAAGCTTTCTTT
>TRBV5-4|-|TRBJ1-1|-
CASSLGPLNTEAFF
TGTGCCAGCAGCCTGGGACCTCTGAACACTGAAGCTTTCTTT
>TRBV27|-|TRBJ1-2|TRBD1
CASSFSRRGRVGGYTF
TGTGCCAGCAGTTTTAGTCGGAGGGGGCGAGTTGGTGGCTACACCTTC
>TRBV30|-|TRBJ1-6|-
CAWSETWRSPLHF
TGTGCCTGGAGCGAGACTTGGCGTTCACCCCTCCACTTT
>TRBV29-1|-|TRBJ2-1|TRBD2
CSVEDGSSGGYYNEQFF
TGCAGCGTTGAAGATGGCTCTAGCGGGGGGTATTACAATGAGCAGTTCTTC
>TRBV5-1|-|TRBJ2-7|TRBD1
CASSLPGQGVEQYF
TGCGCCAGCAGCTTACCGGGACAGGGGGTTGAGCAGTACTTC
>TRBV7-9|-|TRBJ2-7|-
CASSPGLSSIEQYF
TGTGCCAGCAGCCCAGGACTGTCCTCCATTGAGCAGTACTTC
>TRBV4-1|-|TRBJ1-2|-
CASSQGWGGDYGYTF
TGCGCCAGCAGCCAAGGTTGGGGCGGTGACTATGGCTACACCTTC
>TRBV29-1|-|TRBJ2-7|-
CSVEAGEYEQYF
TGCAGCGTTGAGGCAGGGGAGTACGAGCAGTACTTC
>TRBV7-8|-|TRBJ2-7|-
CASSFFSGTGYEQYF
TGTGCCAGCAGCTTTTTCTCCGGGACGGGATACGAGCAGTACTTC
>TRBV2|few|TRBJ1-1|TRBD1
CASDRDREDTEAFF
TGTGCCAGCGACCGGGACAGGGAGGACACTGAAGCTTTCTTT
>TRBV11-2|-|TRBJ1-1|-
CASRLRFGAGAFF
TGTGCCAGCAGACTTAGGTTCGGGGCGGGAGCTTTCTTT
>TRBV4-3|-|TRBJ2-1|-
CASSQGWASENEQFF
TGCGCCAGCAGCCAAGGCTGGGCGAGTGAGAATGAGCAGTTCTTC
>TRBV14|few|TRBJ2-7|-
CASSPDSSHEQYF
TGTGCCAGCAGCCCGGACAGTTCCCACGAGCAGTACTTC
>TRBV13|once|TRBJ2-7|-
CASSFQDSSYEQYF
TGTGCCAGCAGCTTTCAGGACAGCTCCTACGAGCAGTACTTC
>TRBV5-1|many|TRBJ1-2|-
CASSLEVSYGYTF
TGCGCCAGCAGCTTGGAAGTCAGCTATGGCTACACCTTC
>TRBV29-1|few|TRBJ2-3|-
CSVELGRDHTDTQYF
TGCAGCGTCGAGCTCGGCAGGGACCACACAGATACGCAGTATTTT
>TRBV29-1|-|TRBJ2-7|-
CSAEGGSSYEQYF
TGCAGCGCTGAGGGCGGCAGCTCCTACGAGCAGTACTTC
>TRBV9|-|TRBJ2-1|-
CASSAITDYNEQFF
TGTGCCAGCAGCGCGATCACCGACTACAATGAGCAGTTCTTC
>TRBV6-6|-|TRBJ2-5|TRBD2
CASVLGGGKETQYF
TGTGCCAGCGTGCTGGGCGGGGGTAAAGAGACCCAGTACTTC
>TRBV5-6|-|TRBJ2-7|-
CASSSQYEQYF
TGTGCCAGCAGCTCCCAGTACGAGCAGTACTTC
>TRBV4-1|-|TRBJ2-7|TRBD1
CASSPGQGGDYEQYF
TGCGCCAGCAGCCCGGGACAGGGTGGGGACTACGAGCAGTACTTC
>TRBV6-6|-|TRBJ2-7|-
CASGYGLSPYEQYF
TGTGCCAGCGGTTACGGTCTGTCTCCCTACGAGCAGTACTTC
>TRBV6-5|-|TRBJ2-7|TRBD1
CASSEGDSSYEQYF
TGTGCCAGCAGTGAAGGGGACAGCTCCTACGAGCAGTACTTC
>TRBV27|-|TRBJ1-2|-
CASSRVGANYGYTF
TGTGCCAGCAGTCGAGTGGGAGCTAACTATGGCTACACCTTC
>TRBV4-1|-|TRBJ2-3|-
CASSHGVGTDTQYF
TGCGCCAGCAGCCACGGGGTAGGCACAGATACGCAGTATTTT
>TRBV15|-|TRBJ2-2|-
CATSGSLKGTLSGELFF
TGTGCCACCAGCGGATCTTTGAAGGGGACCCTTTCCGGGGAGCTGTTTTTT
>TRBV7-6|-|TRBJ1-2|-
CASRGELAYGYTF
TGTGCCAGCAGGGGGGAGCTAGCCTATGGCTACACCTTC
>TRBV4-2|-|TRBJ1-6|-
CASSQDLARESNSPLHF
TGTGCCAGCAGCCAAGACTTGGCGAGGGAAAGTAATTCACCCCTCCACTTT